The sequence of this T cell receptor (beta chain) was determined in a study of CD8 T cells in Susac syndrome. Notes on the study in general: It was acknowledged by the study that relatively few individuals were included in its TCR sequencing and HLA analysis.

In the case of this clonotype: Its antigen is unidentified.

Sequencing of TCR beta covered CD8+ and CD4+ T cells obtained from blood. Through negative isolation, CD4+ and CD8+ T cells were obtained, while TEMRA cells were enriched using FACS. Reverse transcription of 0.5 to 1 ug RNA was performed with random hexamers. In TCRdb, the immunoSEQ multiplex PCR reads were re-called with MiXCR into one record per CDR3 protein. Of 100,000 to 150,000 distinct CDR3 sequences in the sample, around 80% were seen once. This CDR3 spans 15 amino acids. Trimming took 4 bases from V and 3 from J, leaving 12 bases between them. Germline values: CDR1 SGHNT, CDR2 YENEEA. Sequences were obtained from CD8+ T cells from PBMCs. The sequence derives from a human donor with multiple sclerosis. The genes are TRBV11-3 and TRBJ1-4, with a tentative D call TRBD1 (6 bases). The CDR3 nucleotides read TGTGCCAGCAGCTCCCACCAGGGGCCTAATGAAAAACTGTTTTTT. Translating it yields CASSSHQGPNEKLFF.